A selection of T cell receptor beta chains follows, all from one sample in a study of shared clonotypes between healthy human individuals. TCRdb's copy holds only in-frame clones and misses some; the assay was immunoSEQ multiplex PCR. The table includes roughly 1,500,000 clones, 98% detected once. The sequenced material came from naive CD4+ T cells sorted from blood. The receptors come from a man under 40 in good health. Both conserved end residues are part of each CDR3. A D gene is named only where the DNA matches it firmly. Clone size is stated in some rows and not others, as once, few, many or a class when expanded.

CASSGDPQPLDGYTF TGTGCCAGCAGTGGGGACCCCCAACCCTTGGATGGCTACACCTTC TRBJ1-2 TRBV6-1 . .
CASSSSDTQYF TGTGCCAGCAGCTCATCAGATACGCAGTATTTT TRBJ2-3 TRBV7-2 . .
CASWPLAGVSVSSYNEQFF TGTGCCAGTTGGCCGCTAGCGGGAGTTAGCGTCAGCTCCTACAATGAGCAGTTCTTC TRBJ2-1 TRBV28 . TRBD2
CASQDRVTYEQYF TGTGCCAGCCAGGACAGGGTAACCTACGAGCAGTACTTC TRBJ2-7 TRBV7-9 . TRBD1
CASSLQGSGNTIYF TGTGCCAGCAGTTTACAGGGCTCTGGAAACACCATATATTTT TRBJ1-3 TRBV27 once .
CASSAGLTNTEAFF TGTGCCAGCAGTGCCGGACTGACCAACACTGAAGCTTTCTTT TRBJ1-1 TRBV6-1 . .
CASSSRTSGSQVYEQYF TGCGCCAGCAGCTCGCGGACTAGCGGGAGCCAGGTGTACGAGCAGTACTTC TRBJ2-7 TRBV5-1 . TRBD2
CASSLVDFYGYTF TGCGCCAGCAGCTTGGTAGATTTCTATGGCTACACCTTC TRBJ1-2 TRBV5-1 . .
CASSYHPVSYEQYF TGTGCCAGCAGTTACCATCCAGTGTCCTACGAGCAGTACTTC TRBJ2-7 TRBV6-5 . .
CASSYEGQGKNIQYF TGTGCCAGCAGCTACGAAGGACAGGGAAAAAACATTCAGTACTTC TRBJ2-4 TRBV5-8 . TRBD1
CASSQTSANTGELFF TGCGCCAGCAGCCAAACTTCCGCGAACACCGGGGAGCTGTTTTTT TRBJ2-2 TRBV4-3 . .
CASSPGPRRAEKLFF TGTGCCAGCAGTCCCGGGCCCCGTCGGGCGGAAAAACTGTTTTTT TRBJ1-4 TRBV28 . .
CASSQRSGFF TGTGCCAGCAGCCAGAGAAGCGGGTTCTTC TRBJ2-1 TRBV27 . .
CASSLDLINTGELFF TGCGCCAGCAGCTTGGACTTAATAAACACCGGGGAGCTGTTTTTT TRBJ2-2 TRBV5-1 . .
CATSRMAGGPNTQYF TGTGCCACCAGCAGAATGGCGGGAGGGCCAAATACGCAGTATTTT TRBJ2-3 TRBV15 . TRBD2
CASGRGGTEAFF TGTGCCAGCGGGAGGGGTGGGACTGAAGCTTTCTTT TRBJ1-1 TRBV28 . .
CASSLLGTTNEKLFF TGTGCCAGCAGCTTATTGGGGACAACTAATGAAAAACTGTTTTTT TRBJ1-4 TRBV7-9 . .
CASSIQDRAEQFF TGTGCCAGCAGCATTCAGGACAGGGCTGAGCAGTTCTTC TRBJ2-1 TRBV7-9 . TRBD1
CASSQETNYGYTF TGCGCCAGCAGCCAGGAAACAAACTATGGCTACACCTTC TRBJ1-2 TRBV5-1 . .
CASTELLGYTF TGTGCCAGCACCGAACTCCTCGGCTACACCTTC TRBJ1-2 TRBV2 . .
CASRQGSIYEQYF TGTGCCAGCAGACAGGGGAGTATCTACGAGCAGTACTTC TRBJ2-7 TRBV28 . TRBD1
CASNGGSGYEQYF TGCGCCAGCAATGGAGGTAGCGGGTACGAGCAGTACTTC TRBJ2-7 TRBV5-1 . TRBD2
CAWTGRTNTEAFF TGTGCCTGGACTGGACGGACGAACACTGAAGCTTTCTTT TRBJ1-1 TRBV30 . .
CASSPDRATDTQYF TGTGCCAGCAGTCCGGACAGGGCCACAGATACGCAGTATTTT TRBJ2-3 TRBV6-5 . TRBD1
CASSLRFRDQPQHF TGTGCCAGCAGTTTAAGGTTTAGGGATCAGCCCCAGCATTTT TRBJ1-5 TRBV28 . .
CASSLRWQGNTGELFF TGTGCCAGCAGCTTAAGGTGGCAGGGGAACACCGGGGAGCTGTTTTTT TRBJ2-2 TRBV7-2 once .
CACKAGTGGYTF TGTGCCTGCAAGGCCGGGACAGGAGGCTACACCTTC TRBJ1-2 TRBV28 . TRBD1
CASSLIRDSYNEQFF TGTGCCAGCAGTCTCATCCGGGACAGCTACAATGAGCAGTTCTTC TRBJ2-1 TRBV7-6 . TRBD1
CASKGESLYEQYF TGTGCCAGCAAGGGGGAGTCCTTATACGAGCAGTACTTC TRBJ2-7 TRBV6-1 . .
CASSVPTGGQETQYF TGTGCCAGCAGCGTACCGACAGGGGGACAGGAGACCCAGTACTTC TRBJ2-5 TRBV9 . TRBD1
CASSPIRGIYHNEQFF TGTGCCAGCTCACCTATCCGGGGTATATATCACAATGAGCAGTTCTTC TRBJ2-1 TRBV18 . .
CASSTLGEQYF TGTGCCAGCAGCACCCTAGGCGAGCAGTACTTC TRBJ2-7 TRBV11-2 . .
CASSAPGHWVDTQYF TGTGCCAGCAGTGCTCCGGGACATTGGGTGGATACGCAGTATTTT TRBJ2-3 TRBV28 . .
CASRVADSTDTQYF TGTGCCAGCCGGGTAGCGGATAGCACAGATACGCAGTATTTT TRBJ2-3 TRBV2 . .
CASRVGLATDTQYF TGTGCCAGCAGAGTGGGACTAGCGACCGATACGCAGTATTTT TRBJ2-3 TRBV6-5 . TRBD2